The source of this TCR beta chain is a study of T cell responses to AZD1222 COVID-19 vaccine. The V and J ends lost 7 bases and 1 base respectively, with 13 bases between them. The CDR3 is made up of 14 amino acids. CDR1 and CDR2 (germline): SNHLY, FYNNEI. This clone was counted a few times. Method: immunoSEQ multiplex PCR; TCRdb's copy keeps in-frame clones and lacks some. Of some 79,000 clones in the sample, 70% to 90% were seen once. This receptor was obtained from an adult who received the AZD1222 COVID-19 vaccine. The chain recombines TRBV2 with TRBJ1-1; D is undetermined. Sequencing was performed on peripheral blood, taken 28 days after the second AZD1222 dose. CDR3 region: CASISGLPNTEAFF. In nucleotides, the CDR3 is TGTGCCAGCATTTCCGGGCTCCCGAACACTGAAGCTTTCTTT.